This is a list of T cell receptor beta chains from one sample in a study of blood T cell repertoires in COVID-19. Repertoires were generated with immunoSEQ multiplex PCR, while TCRdb's copy carries only in-frame clones and drops some. The sample comprises about 59,000 clones, 80% of which are singletons, and over 5.5% rests with the top ten. Sequencing was carried out using peripheral blood. These receptors came from a man aged 55 to 69 with acute or convalescent COVID-19. CDR3s leave out the opening cysteine and the closing phenylalanine or tryptophan. A row's size may be missing; if present it is once, few, many or a size class.

V gene	J gene	clone size	CDR3 protein
TRBV5-6	TRBJ2-7	.	ASSLEAGAYEQY
TRBV6-5	TRBJ1-1	.	ASSLKRGTEAF
TRBV27	TRBJ2-3	.	ASSSNPGLVGEDTQY
TRBV30	TRBJ2-7	.	AWSLRDRDMGEQY
TRBV5-5	TRBJ2-7	.	ASSPLGAYEQY
TRBV19	TRBJ2-7	.	ASSNQGYEQY
TRBV29-1	TRBJ2-3	.	SVGSGGAYVQY
TRBV28	TRBJ2-4	.	ASSYDSIGWSKNIQY
TRBV11-2	TRBJ2-3	.	ASSLSAGSLLGDTQY
TRBV29-1	TRBJ2-7	.	SAEQGHEQY
TRBV7-9	TRBJ2-1	.	ASSGRRLAGGNNEQF
TRBV7-6	TRBJ1-1	.	ASSSGQGITEAF
TRBV3-1/TRBV3-2	TRBJ2-5	.	ASSQDGLAAETQY
TRBV7-8	TRBJ2-7	.	ASSLESTYEQY
TRBV27	TRBJ1-6	.	ASRASYRAPLH
TRBV9	TRBJ2-7	.	ASSVAASGAGEQY
TRBV6-5	TRBJ2-6	.	ASSYSGASGANVLT
TRBV9	TRBJ2-7	once	ASSPGLAGGLTY
TRBV2	TRBJ2-1	.	ASSEARAGVYNEQF
TRBV2	TRBJ2-5	.	ASSKSGETQY
TRBV25-1	TRBJ1-1	.	ASSESTGTANTEAF
TRBV7-9	TRBJ2-2	few	ASSLGQGAYTGELF
TRBV15	TRBJ2-2	.	ATSTAGNTGELF
TRBV11-2	TRBJ2-7	.	ASSLRQGVSYEQY
TRBV7-9	TRBJ2-7	.	ASRKTGLTYEQY
TRBV19	TRBJ1-1	.	ASSIGQNTEAF
TRBV20-1	TRBJ2-5	.	SACGEGETQY
TRBV10-2	TRBJ2-7	.	ASRGQGLPLQY
TRBV10-2	TRBJ1-1	.	ASSDLRWNTEAF
TRBV7-9	TRBJ2-1	once	ASSLDGLAGNEQF
TRBV4-2	TRBJ2-2	.	ASSQYGGSRGGELF
TRBV28	TRBJ1-5	.	ASSFGNQPQH
TRBV9	TRBJ2-3	.	ASSVVAGDWLGGDTQY
TRBV2	TRBJ2-7	.	ASSEEGLSYYEQY
TRBV7-9	TRBJ2-7	.	ASSDRGPWEQY
TRBV9	TRBJ1-1	.	ASSTPGTTF
TRBV2	TRBJ1-2	.	ASSEGSGPNYGYT
TRBV29-1	TRBJ2-1	.	SVVTAYNEQF
TRBV28	TRBJ1-4	.	ASSPPRGEKLF
TRBV3-1/TRBV3-2	TRBJ1-5	.	ASSQQGANQPQH
TRBV7-3	TRBJ2-6	.	ASSLRAGTGANVLT
TRBV28	TRBJ1-4	.	ASSPGTGAGEKLF
TRBV19	TRBJ2-3	.	ASSRDSEDTQY
TRBV6-1	TRBJ1-4	.	ASSEPGWGEKLF
TRBV3-1/TRBV3-2	TRBJ1-5	.	ASSQDRVVQPQH
TRBV9	TRBJ2-7	.	ASSVGSGTSYEQY
TRBV7-6	TRBJ1-1	.	ASSSPNTEAF
TRBV3-1/TRBV3-2	TRBJ2-7	.	ASSQGPGLSYEQY
TRBV7-2	TRBJ2-1	.	ASSLQAAGGGSGEQF
TRBV19	TRBJ2-7	.	ASSAQTGTGGLEQY